This T cell receptor (beta chain) was obtained from a study of blood T cell repertoires in COVID-19. This clone appeared a single time. The same CDR3 arises from other DNA sequences in this sample as well. The germline V gene encodes CDR1 LNHNV and CDR2 YYDKDF (reference sequence). V lost 8 bases, J lost 4 bases, and 7 bases stayed unmatched. The CDR3 loop spans 14 amino acids. The data were produced by immunoSEQ multiplex PCR, yet TCRdb's version contains in-frame clones alone and is incomplete. The sample contains some 430,000 clones, less than 95% of which appear only once. The clonotype originates from a man between 18 and 29 years old who had recovered from COVID-19. The specimen was PBMCs or T cells enriched from blood (not recorded which). This rearrangement joins TRBV15 to TRBJ1-5, with TRBD1 identical over 8 bases. The CDR3, as DNA: TGTGCCACCCTACGACAGGGGTCAAATCAGCCCCAGCATTTT. Translating it yields CATLRQGSNQPQHF.